The 3 T cell receptor beta chains presented below share a single source sample, sequenced in a study of shared clonotypes between healthy human individuals. The method was immunoSEQ multiplex PCR; TCRdb's version includes in-frame clones alone and lacks a portion of them. The table has fewer than 1.6 million clones, 98% to 99% seen once. Sequencing used naive CD4+ T cells sorted from blood. The subset: CD45RA+ positively selected. Receptors originate from a man aged 25 to 40 in good health.

The V gene is TRBV5-1, the J gene TRBJ2-3, with D perhaps TRBD2 (5 bases). Trimming stripped 4 bases from V and 4 bases from J, with 13 bases between. The CDR3 has 14 amino acids. Germline lookup yields CDR1 SGHRS and CDR2 YFSETQ. The DNA for the CDR3 is TGCGCCAGCAGCCTCCGGGCCGGGGCAGATACGCAGTATTTT. Its protein product is CASSLRAGADTQYF.

This chain connects TRBV19 to TRBJ2-1; D gene uncertain. V was trimmed by 4 bases and J by 0 bases, leaving 10 bases between them. CDR3 length: 15 residues. Germline V lookup: CDR1 LNHDA, CDR2 SQIVND (reference sequence). The CDR3: CASSRTPLSYNEQFF. Here the CDR3 DNA reads TGTGCCAGTAGTAGAACCCCCCTCTCCTACAATGAGCAGTTCTTC.

This clone was detected only once. The V and J genes are TRBV5-1 and TRBJ1-4, with D possibly TRBD1 on 5 matching bases. With 3 bases removed from V and 4 bases from J, the gap between germline ends came to 10 bases. The CDR3 contains 14 residues. Looked up from germline, CDR1 is SGHRS and CDR2 is YFSETQ. CDR3 nucleotides: TGCGCCAGCAGCTACCGCGACAGTAATGAAAAACTGTTTTTT. This sequence encodes CASSYRDSNEKLFF.